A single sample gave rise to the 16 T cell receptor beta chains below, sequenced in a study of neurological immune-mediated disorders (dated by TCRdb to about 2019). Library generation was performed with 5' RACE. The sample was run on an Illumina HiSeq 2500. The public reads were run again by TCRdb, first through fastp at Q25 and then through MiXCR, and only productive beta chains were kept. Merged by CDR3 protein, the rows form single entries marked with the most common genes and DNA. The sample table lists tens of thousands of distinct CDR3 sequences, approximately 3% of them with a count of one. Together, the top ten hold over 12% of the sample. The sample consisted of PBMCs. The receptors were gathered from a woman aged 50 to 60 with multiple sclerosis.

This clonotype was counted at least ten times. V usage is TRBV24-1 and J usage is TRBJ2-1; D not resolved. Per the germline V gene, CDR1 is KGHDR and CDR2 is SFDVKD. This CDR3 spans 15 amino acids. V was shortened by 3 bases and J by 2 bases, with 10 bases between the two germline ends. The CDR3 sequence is CATSDNPRTYNEQFF. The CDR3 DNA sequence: TGTGCCACCAGTGATAACCCACGGACCTACAATGAGCAGTTCTTC.

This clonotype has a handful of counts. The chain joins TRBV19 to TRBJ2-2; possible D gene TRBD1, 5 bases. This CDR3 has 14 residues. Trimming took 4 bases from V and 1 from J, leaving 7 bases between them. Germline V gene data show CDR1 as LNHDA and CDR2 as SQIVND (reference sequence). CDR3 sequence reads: CASSNRRNTGELFF. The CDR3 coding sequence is TGTGCCAGTAGTAACAGGAGGAACACCGGGGAGCTGTTTTTT.

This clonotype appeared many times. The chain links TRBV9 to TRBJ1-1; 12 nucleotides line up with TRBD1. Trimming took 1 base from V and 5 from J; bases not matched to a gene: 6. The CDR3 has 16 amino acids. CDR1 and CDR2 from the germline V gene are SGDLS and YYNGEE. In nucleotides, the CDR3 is TGTGCCAGCAGCGTAATGGGACAGGGGGCGAGGACTGAAGCTTTCTTT. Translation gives CASSVMGQGARTEAFF. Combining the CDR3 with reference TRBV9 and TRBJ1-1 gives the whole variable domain DSGVTQTPKHLITATGQRVTLRCSPRSGDLSVYWYQQSLDQGLQFLIQYYNGEERAKGNILERFSAQQFPDLHSELNLSSLELGDSALYFCASSVMGQGARTEAFFGQGTRLTVV.

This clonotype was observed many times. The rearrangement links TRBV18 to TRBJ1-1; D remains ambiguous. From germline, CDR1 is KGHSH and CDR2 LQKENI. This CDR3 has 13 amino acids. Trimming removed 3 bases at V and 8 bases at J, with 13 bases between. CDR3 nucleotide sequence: TGTGCCAGCTCACCTCAGTCCCGTGTAGAAGCTTTCTTT. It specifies CASSPQSRVEAFF.

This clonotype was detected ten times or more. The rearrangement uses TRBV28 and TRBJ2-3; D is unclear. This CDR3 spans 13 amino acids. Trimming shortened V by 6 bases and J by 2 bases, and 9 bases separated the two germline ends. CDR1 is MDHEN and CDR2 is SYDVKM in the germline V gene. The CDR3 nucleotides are TGTGCCAGCAGCCGAGGATCCACAGATACGCAGTATTTT. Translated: CASSRGSTDTQYF.

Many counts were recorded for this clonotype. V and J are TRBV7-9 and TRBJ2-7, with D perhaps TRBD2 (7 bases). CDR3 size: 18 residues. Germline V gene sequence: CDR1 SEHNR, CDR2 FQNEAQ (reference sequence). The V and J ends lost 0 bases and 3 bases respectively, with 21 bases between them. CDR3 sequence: CASSLAGALGGRGYEQYF. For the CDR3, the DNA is TGTGCCAGCAGCTTAGCGGGGGCCTTGGGCGGGAGAGGCTACGAGCAGTACTTC. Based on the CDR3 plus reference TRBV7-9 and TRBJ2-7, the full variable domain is DTGVSQNPRHKITKRGQNVTFRCDPISEHNRLYWYRQTLGQGPEFLTYFQNEAQLEKSRLLSDRFSAERPKGSFSTLEIQRTEQGDSAMYLCASSLAGALGGRGYEQYFGPGTRLTVT.

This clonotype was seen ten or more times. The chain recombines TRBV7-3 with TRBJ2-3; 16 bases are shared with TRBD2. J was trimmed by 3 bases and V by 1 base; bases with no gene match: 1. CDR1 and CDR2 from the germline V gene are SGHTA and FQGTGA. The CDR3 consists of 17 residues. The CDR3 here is CASSLKGLAGGTDTQYF. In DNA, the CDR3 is TGTGCCAGCAGCTTAAAGGGACTAGCGGGAGGGACAGATACGCAGTATTTT.

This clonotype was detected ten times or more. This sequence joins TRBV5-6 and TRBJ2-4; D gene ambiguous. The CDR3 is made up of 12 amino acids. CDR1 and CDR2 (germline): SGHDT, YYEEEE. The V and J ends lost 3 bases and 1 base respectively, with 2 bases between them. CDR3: CASSYAKNIQYF. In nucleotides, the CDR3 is TGTGCCAGCAGCTACGCCAAAAACATTCAGTACTTC.

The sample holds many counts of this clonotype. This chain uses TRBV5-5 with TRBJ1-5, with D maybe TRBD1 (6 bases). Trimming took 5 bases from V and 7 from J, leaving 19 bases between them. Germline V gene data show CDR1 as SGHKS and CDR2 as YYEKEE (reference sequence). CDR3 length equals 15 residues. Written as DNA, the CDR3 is TGTGCCAGCAGGCAACCCCGCGGGGGCGGACAGCCCCAGCATTTT. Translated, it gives CASRQPRGGGQPQHF.

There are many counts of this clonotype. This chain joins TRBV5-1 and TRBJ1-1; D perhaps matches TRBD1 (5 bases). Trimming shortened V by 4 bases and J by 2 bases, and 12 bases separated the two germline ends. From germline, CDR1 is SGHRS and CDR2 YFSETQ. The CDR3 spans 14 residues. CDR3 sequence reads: CASSSGTINTEAFF. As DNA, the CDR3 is TGCGCCAGCAGCAGTGGGACCATCAACACTGAAGCTTTCTTT.

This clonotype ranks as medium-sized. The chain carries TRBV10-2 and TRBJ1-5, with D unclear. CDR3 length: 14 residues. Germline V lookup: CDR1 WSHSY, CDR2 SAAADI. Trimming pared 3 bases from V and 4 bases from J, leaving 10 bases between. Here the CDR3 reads CASSESGFNQPQHF. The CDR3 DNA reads TGCGCCAGCAGTGAATCAGGATTTAATCAGCCCCAGCATTTT.

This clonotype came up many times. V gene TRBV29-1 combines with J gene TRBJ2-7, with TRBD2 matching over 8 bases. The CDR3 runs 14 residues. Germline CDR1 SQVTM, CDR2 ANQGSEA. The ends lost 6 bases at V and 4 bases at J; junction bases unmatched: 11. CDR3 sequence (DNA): TGCAGCGTCCGGACCGGGGGGGGTTCTTACGAGCAGTACTTC. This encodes CSVRTGGGSYEQYF.

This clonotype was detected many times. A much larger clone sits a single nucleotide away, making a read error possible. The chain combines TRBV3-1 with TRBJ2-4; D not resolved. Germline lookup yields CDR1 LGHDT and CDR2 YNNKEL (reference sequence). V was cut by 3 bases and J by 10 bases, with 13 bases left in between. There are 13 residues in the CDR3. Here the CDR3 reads CASSHLTEKIQYF. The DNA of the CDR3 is TGTGCCAGCAGCCATTTGACTGAGAAAATTCAGTACTTC.

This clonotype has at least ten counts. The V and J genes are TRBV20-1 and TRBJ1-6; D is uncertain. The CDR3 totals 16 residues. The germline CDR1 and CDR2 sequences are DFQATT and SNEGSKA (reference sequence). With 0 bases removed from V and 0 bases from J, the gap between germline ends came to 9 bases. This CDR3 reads CSARDRGSSYNSPLHF. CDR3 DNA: TGCAGTGCTAGAGATCGAGGGAGCTCCTATAATTCACCCCTCCACTTT.

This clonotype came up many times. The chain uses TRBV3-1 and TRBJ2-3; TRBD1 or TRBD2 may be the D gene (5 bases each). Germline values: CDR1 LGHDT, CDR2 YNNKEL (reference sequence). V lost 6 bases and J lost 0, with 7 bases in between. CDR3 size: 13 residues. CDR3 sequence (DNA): TGTGCCAGCAGTCGGGACAGCACAGATACGCAGTATTTT. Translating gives CASSRDSTDTQYF.

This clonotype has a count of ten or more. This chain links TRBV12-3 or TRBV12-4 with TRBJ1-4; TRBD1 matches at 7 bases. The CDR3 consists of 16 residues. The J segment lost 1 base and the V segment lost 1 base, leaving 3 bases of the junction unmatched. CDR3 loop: CASSLGDRITNEKLFF. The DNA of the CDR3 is TGTGCCAGCAGTTTAGGGGACAGAATAACTAATGAAAAACTGTTTTTT.